This T cell receptor (beta chain) originates from a study of identical twins. Study results and limitations: Part of the zero-insertion signal could reflect confounding by invariant MAIT and iNKT cells. Models underestimated out-of-frame TCR alpha sharing in monozygotic twins.

About this clonotype itself: Its antigen is still unknown.

There were only healthy Caucasians among the donors. MiXCR, applied by TCRdb to the 5' RACE reads, yields one record per CDR3 protein. This table holds 460,000 or so distinct CDR3 sequences, approximately 15% found once. Germline values: CDR1 SGHTA, CDR2 FQGNSA. This CDR3 is built from 14 residues. V lost 1 base, J lost 2 bases, and 5 bases lay in between. This sample also appeared in a second study, on yellow fever vaccine responses in identical twins.

The sequence was obtained from a woman between 18 and 29 years old in good health. Sequenced material: CD4+ T cells sorted from blood. The chain uses TRBV7-2 and TRBJ2-2, with D unclear. The CDR3 DNA sequence: TGTGCCAGCAGCTTAGGGGTAAACACCGGGGAGCTGTTTTTT. It is translated as CASSLGVNTGELFF.